The 18 T cell receptor beta chains presented below share a single source sample, sequenced in a study of cytomegalovirus exposure and HLA in healthy donors. The PCR ran on 60 Vbeta and 13 Jbeta primers. Using immunoSEQ multiplex PCR, the repertoire was profiled, and TCRdb retains in-frame clones only, with some absent. The sample yields 75,000 to 85,000 clones, of which the top ten take up less than 0.6%. The source material was PBMCs. All receptors derive from a man in his fifties in good health and CMV-seronegative.

CDR3 in amino acids: CASSPRTSSYEQYF. The CDR3 DNA reads as TGTGCCAGCAGCCCGCGGACAAGCTCCTACGAGCAGTACTTC. J is TRBJ2-7 and V is TRBV6-5; maybe TRBD1 (5 bases). Germline assignment: CDR1 MNHEY and CDR2 SVGAGI. This CDR3 region has 14 residues. Trimming took 6 bases from V and 0 from J, leaving 12 bases between them.

The rearrangement uses TRBV29-1 and TRBJ1-4; D is possibly TRBD1 (6 bases). The CDR3 extends over 13 amino acids. CDR1 SQVTM and CDR2 ANQGSEA come from the germline V gene. Trimming took 6 bases from V and 8 from J, leaving 16 bases between them. The CDR3 region has the DNA TGCAGCGTAGAAACAGGGTTCCGCGAAAAACTGTTTTTT. It specifies CSVETGFREKLFF.

The V and J genes are TRBV19 and TRBJ2-7; TRBD1 matches at 8 bases. The CDR3 covers 15 residues. J was trimmed by 9 bases and V by 3 bases; bases with no gene match: 13. Germline V gene sequence: CDR1 LNHDA, CDR2 SQIVND (reference sequence). CDR3 DNA: TGTGCCAGTAGTATCGGGACAGGCTACGGAAGAATGCAGTACTTC. Encoded protein: CASSIGTGYGRMQYF.

The CDR3 spells CASRLRYLDRGAGTEAFF. The CDR3 bases are TGTGCCAGCAGACTTCGCTATTTGGACAGGGGGGCGGGCACTGAAGCTTTCTTT. This chain uses TRBV27 with TRBJ1-1, with 10 bases that match TRBD1. Germline values: CDR1 MNHEY, CDR2 SMNVEV (reference sequence). This CDR3 region has 18 residues. With 6 bases clipped from V and 4 bases from J, the junction kept 17 bases outside the gene matches.

The chain recombines TRBV7-3 with TRBJ2-2; 8 bases match TRBD2. With 5 bases clipped from V and 0 bases from J, the junction kept 5 bases outside the gene matches. CDR3 length: 16 amino acids. CDR1 is SGHTA, CDR2 FQGTGA, per germline. CDR3 coding DNA: TGTGCCAGCAGCCTGAGCGGGGGTTCGAACACCGGGGAGCTGTTTTTT. Protein product: CASSLSGGSNTGELFF.

The chain couples TRBV28 to TRBJ1-1; unclear D gene. Germline lookup yields CDR1 MDHEN and CDR2 SYDVKM. The CDR3 is 15 residues long. The ends were cut back, 0 bases at V and 3 bases at J, with 11 bases in the middle. The CDR3 region has the DNA TGTGCCAGCAGTTTATGGGCCGGGGAGGACACTGAAGCTTTCTTT. It codes for CASSLWAGEDTEAFF.

This rearrangement joins TRBV6-6 to TRBJ2-1; 8 nucleotides agree with TRBD2. The CDR3 is 15 residues long. After removal of 6 bases from V and 7 bases from J, the junction contained 11 bases not matched to a gene. CDR1 and CDR2 from the germline V gene are MNHNY and SVGAGI (reference sequence). The DNA for the CDR3 is TGTGCCAGCAGCCACCGGGGGGGGGCTCAGAATGAGCAGTTCTTC. Translated: CASSHRGGAQNEQFF.

As for this clone: The junction does not match germline at one end; this may be a read error. The rearrangement uses TRBV28 and TRBJ1-2, with D tentatively TRBD1 (5 bases). The CDR3 loop spans 14 amino acids. Germline V gene sequence: CDR1 MDHEN, CDR2 SYDVKM. The DNA for the CDR3 is TGTGCCAGCAGTTTATACAGGACTAACTACGGCTACACCTTC. Its translation is CASSLYRTNYGYTF.

This chain uses TRBV29-1 with TRBJ1-2; 10 nucleotides align to TRBD1. CDR3 length: 15 amino acids. V shed 5 bases, J shed 3 bases, and the junction held 9 bases outside the gene matches. Germline V CDR1 and CDR2: SQVTM, ANQGSEA. For the CDR3, the DNA is TGCAGCGTTACAACCGGGACAGGGGAAGACTATGGCTACACCTTC. It codes for CSVTTGTGEDYGYTF.

This rearrangement joins TRBV7-3 to TRBJ2-2, with TRBD1 matching 7 bases. The CDR3 has 17 residues. J gave up 1 base and V 7 bases, and 12 bases lay outside the gene matches. Looked up from germline, CDR1 is SGHTA and CDR2 is FQGTGA. The CDR3 DNA is TGTGCCAGCATCGCAATACAGGGGCAGGAGAACACCGGGGAGCTGTTTTTT. Translation: CASIAIQGQENTGELFF.

The V gene is TRBV6-6, the J gene TRBJ2-3, with D maybe TRBD2 (6 bases). Germline assignment: CDR1 MNHNY and CDR2 SVGAGI (reference sequence). The germline V and J ends were trimmed by 5 bases and 2 bases, with 11 bases remaining between them. The CDR3 consists of 14 residues. CDR3 sequence: CASSEGLHTDTQYF. The DNA for the CDR3 is TGTGCCAGCAGTGAGGGACTTCACACAGATACGCAGTATTTT.

This chain links TRBV30 with TRBJ2-7; 7 bases are a match to TRBD1. The V gene's germline CDR1 is GTSNPN and CDR2 SVGIG (reference sequence). CDR3 length equals 13 residues. The V and J ends lost 1 base and 2 bases, in that order; junction bases with no gene match: 2. For the CDR3, the DNA is TGTGCCTGGAGTGACCAGGGGGCCTACGAGCAGTACTTC. It codes for CAWSDQGAYEQYF.

The chain employs TRBV5-6 and TRBJ1-1, with TRBD1 identical over 10 bases. Germline V gives CDR1 SGHDT, CDR2 YYEEEE. CDR3 size: 14 residues. V shed 0 bases, J shed 6 bases, and the junction held 2 bases outside the gene matches. The chain's CDR3 is CASSLGGQGSEAFF. The CDR3 DNA reads as TGTGCCAGCAGCTTGGGGGGACAGGGGTCTGAAGCTTTCTTT.

The V call is TRBV4-2, the J call TRBJ2-7, with 10 nucleotides matching TRBD1. CDR1 is LGHNA and CDR2 is YNFKEQ in the germline V gene. This CDR3 has 15 amino acids. The junction had 6 bases not matched to a gene; V was cut back by 4 bases and J by 3 bases. CDR3 residues: CASSRGQGVNYEQYF. The CDR3 region has the DNA TGTGCCAGCAGCCGAGGACAGGGGGTTAACTACGAGCAGTACTTC.

The rearrangement joins TRBV7-8 to TRBJ2-2, with 8 positions matching TRBD2. V was clipped by 5 bases and J by 3 bases; unmatched bases: 5. In germline, CDR1 is SGHVS, CDR2 FQNEAQ. CDR3 length: 15 amino acids. The DNA for the CDR3 is TGTGCCAGCAGCCCGGGGGGGGTTGACACCGGGGAGCTGTTTTTT. Protein product: CASSPGGVDTGELFF.

The chain links TRBV7-9 to TRBJ2-1, with 7 bases aligning to TRBD1. The germline CDR1 and CDR2 sequences are SEHNR and FQNEAQ (reference sequence). The CDR3 runs to 16 residues. Losses at the gene ends were 5 bases for V and 0 bases for J; bases not matched to a gene: 7. CDR3 in amino acids: CASSPRGLGSYNEQFF. Here the CDR3 DNA reads TGTGCCAGCAGCCCTAGGGGGCTTGGCTCCTACAATGAGCAGTTCTTC.

The chain employs TRBV19 and TRBJ1-5, with unresolved D. The CDR3 is made up of 13 amino acids. V was trimmed by 4 bases and J by 6 bases, leaving 10 bases between them. Germline values: CDR1 LNHDA, CDR2 SQIVND (reference sequence). The CDR3 DNA reads TGTGCCAGTAGTAAATCAGGTTTTCAGCCCCAGCATTTT. Its translation: CASSKSGFQPQHF.

V and J are TRBV5-1 and TRBJ2-5; 7 bases match TRBD1. CDR3 size: 14 residues. The germline V gene has CDR1 SGHRS and CDR2 YFSETQ. The V segment lost 4 bases and the J segment 2 bases; nucleotides outside the gene matches: 5. The CDR3 DNA reads as TGCGCCAGCAGCCCGGGGACAGCACAAGAGACCCAGTACTTC. Its protein is CASSPGTAQETQYF.